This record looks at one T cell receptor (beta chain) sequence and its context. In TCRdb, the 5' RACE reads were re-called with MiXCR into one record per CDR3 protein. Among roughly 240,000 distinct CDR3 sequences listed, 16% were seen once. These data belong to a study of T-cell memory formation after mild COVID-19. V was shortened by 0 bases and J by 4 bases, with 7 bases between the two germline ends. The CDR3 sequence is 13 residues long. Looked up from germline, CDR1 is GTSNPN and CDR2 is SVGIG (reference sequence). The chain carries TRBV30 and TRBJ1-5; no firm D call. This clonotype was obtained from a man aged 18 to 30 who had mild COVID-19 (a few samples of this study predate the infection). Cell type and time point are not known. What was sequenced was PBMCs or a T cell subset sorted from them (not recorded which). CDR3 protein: CAWSVRGNQPQHF. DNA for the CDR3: TGTGCCTGGAGTGTCCGAGGAAATCAGCCCCAGCATTTT.